This TCR beta chain was retrieved from a study of T-cell reconstitution after alpha-beta-depleted transplantation in children. Study observations and caveats: After transplant, high TCRbeta diversity at day 60 in some patients arose from surviving recipient T cells and thymic progenitors. By one year post-transplant, T-cell counts and diversity largely arose from T cells that were newly produced. In patients about two months after transplant, alpha-beta T cells reportedly arose from several hundred expanded graft clones.

Molecular barcoding with unique molecular identifiers was used for the TCRbeta library. TCRdb independently ran MiXCR on the PCR reads; one entry per CDR3 protein. The sample consists of a few hundred thousand distinct CDR3 sequences, 9.5% to 13% of them appearing once. The V end was cut by 3 bases, the J end by 2 bases, with 24 bases between. This CDR3 has 18 amino acids. Germline CDR1 reads DFQATT; CDR2 reads SNEGSKA (reference sequence). In its sample, this clonotype was seen many times. The antigen is not known. This chain connects TRBV20-1 to TRBJ2-3; D assignment may be TRBD1 or TRBD2 (5 bases each). The sequence was collected from a child in the first two years of life with acute myeloid leukemia, due to receive a stem cell transplant. The starting material was PBMCs, obtained before TCRalphabeta/CD19-depleted stem cell transplant. As DNA, the CDR3 is TGCAGTGCTAGGGATCCATTCAACCGGGACCTACCCACAGATACGCAGTATTTT. Translation: CSARDPFNRDLPTDTQYF.